This entry describes one T cell receptor beta chain. Its matching antigen is unknown. This sample is part of a study of cytomegalovirus exposure and HLA in healthy donors. The germline gives CDR1 SGHNT, CDR2 YYREEE (reference sequence). The CDR3 spans 18 residues. V was clipped by 4 bases and J by 4 bases, with 26 bases between them. PCR primers comprised 60 Vbeta and 13 Jbeta primers. The protocol was immunoSEQ multiplex PCR, while the TCRdb copy is restricted to in-frame clones and leaves out a portion. The sample has 150,000 or so clones; 78% are singletons. Study-wide findings and caveats: CMV serostatus was the sole immune exposure information available. Accounts indicate the classifier identified cytomegalovirus status with strong specificity and sensitivity. Later on, analysis showed that most CMV-associated TCR beta chains appeared to be HLA-restricted.

The receptor was derived from a woman in her forties or fifties in good health and CMV-seropositive. The source material was PBMCs. The chain couples TRBV5-4 to TRBJ1-2, with D maybe TRBD1 (6 bases). DNA of the CDR3: TGTGCCAGCAGCCCAGGCGACAGCGCCCGTTTAGGGGGCTATGGCTACACCTTC. This translates into CASSPGDSARLGGYGYTF.